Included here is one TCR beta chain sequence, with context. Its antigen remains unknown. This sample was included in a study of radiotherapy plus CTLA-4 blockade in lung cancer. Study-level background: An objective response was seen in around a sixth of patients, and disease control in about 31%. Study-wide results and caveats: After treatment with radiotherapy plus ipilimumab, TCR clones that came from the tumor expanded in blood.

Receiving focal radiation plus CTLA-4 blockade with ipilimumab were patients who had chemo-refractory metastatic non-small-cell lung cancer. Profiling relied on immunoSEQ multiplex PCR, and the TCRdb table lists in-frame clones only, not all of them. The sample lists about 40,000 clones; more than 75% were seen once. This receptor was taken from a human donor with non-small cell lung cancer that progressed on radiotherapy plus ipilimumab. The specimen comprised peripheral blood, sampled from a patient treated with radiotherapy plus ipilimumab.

The CDR3 bases are TGTGCCAGCAGAACGACAGGGGGGCCCTACGAGCAGTACTTC. Protein product: CASRTTGGPYEQYF. This rearrangement joins TRBV27 to TRBJ2-7, with 9 bases fitting TRBD1. V lost 6 bases and J lost 2; bases outside the gene matches: 5. CDR3 length: 14 amino acids. The germline V gene has CDR1 MNHEY and CDR2 SMNVEV (reference sequence).